A selection of T cell receptor beta chains follows, all from one sample in a study of tumour-infiltrating T cells in Burkitt lymphoma. Repertoires were generated with immunoSEQ multiplex PCR, while TCRdb's copy carries only in-frame clones and drops some. The data contain around 340 clones, around 12% of them singletons. Material: tumor tissue. These receptor sequences come from a human donor with Burkitt lymphoma. CDR3s include the opening cysteine and the closing phenylalanine or tryptophan. Expanded clones get a size class; other rows say once, few or many, or leave the size out.

cdr3_aa	v_call	j_call	clone_size
CASSGGTGGFLTNEKLFF	TRBV9	TRBJ1-4	few
CASSYYPDLYTTGEQFF	TRBV27	TRBJ2-1	.
CASSLAPSGLYEQYF	TRBV5-1	TRBJ2-7	.
CASSPQGSLNYGYTF	TRBV13	TRBJ1-2	few
CASSMGGGLEQYF	TRBV19	TRBJ2-7	.
CASSQGGTPYIEQFF	TRBV4-3	TRBJ2-1	few
CSVRTGLAYKVQSRANVLTF	TRBV29-1	TRBJ2-6	.
CASSLVLLGRTGEQYF	TRBV7-6	TRBJ2-7	few
CASSSTSAAGARNIQYF	TRBV5-1	TRBJ2-4	.
CAWRGRGEETQYF	TRBV30	TRBJ2-5	.
CASSEPRGPQETQYF	TRBV6-1	TRBJ2-5	few
CASSLRLADYTDTQYF	TRBV5-1	TRBJ2-3	few
CASSLDAGDNEQFF	TRBV7-2	TRBJ2-1	.
CASSLAMGTANYGYTF	TRBV5-1	TRBJ1-2	.
CATSAERGGGETQYF	TRBV15	TRBJ2-5	.
CSARRVREAFF	TRBV20-1	TRBJ1-1	few
CASSIGPPAFEPGDGYTF	TRBV19	TRBJ1-2	few
CAWSVPFGSSWGQETQYF	TRBV30	TRBJ2-5	few
CASSSDREAGETQYF	TRBV27	TRBJ2-5	few
CSGGQGEGSEQYF	TRBV29-1	TRBJ2-7	few
CASSRDRSPGNTIYF	TRBV5-6	TRBJ1-3	.